The T cell receptor (beta chain) under discussion was sequenced for a study of human T cells and chemical hapten exposure. Study summary: Patients, chiefly female, had alopecia areata, totalis or universalis. Minor volume differences among pooled libraries chiefly drove per-sample TCR yield variation.

Individual cDNA molecules (in the library) carried attached unique molecular identifiers. MiXCR, applied by TCRdb to the RACE reads, yields one record per CDR3 protein. The table lists 70,000 or so distinct CDR3 sequences, around 10% of them singletons, with roughly 1.5% in the top ten. This CDR3 has 15 amino acids. CDR1 is SGHNT and CDR2 is YYREEE in the germline V gene (reference sequence). The V segment lost 4 bases and the J segment 7 bases; nucleotides outside the gene matches: 11. This clonotype came up many times. What it recognizes is unknown. Study-wide results and limits: PT1 expanded TCR numbers tracked positively with patch test score.

Time point noted: patch test 3, about 24 weeks after DPC sensitization. The treatment: therapeutic diphenylcyclopropenone sensitization with weekly scalp DPC. J is TRBJ2-7 and V is TRBV5-4, with 10 bases identical to TRBD2. This TCR derives from a woman in her forties or fifties with alopecia areata. Some clones in this sample may be carry-over from other donors' samples. The sequences come from whole blood, collected in connection with sensitization to the hapten diphenylcyclopropenone (DPC). CDR3 amino acids: CASSPWTSGGVEQYF. The CDR3 DNA follows: TGTGCCAGCAGCCCCTGGACTAGCGGAGGGGTGGAGCAGTACTTC. Full variable domain (remainder filled in from reference TRBV5-4 and TRBJ2-7): ETGVTQSPTHLIKTRGQQVTLRCSSQSGHNTVSWYQQALGQGPQFIFQYYREEENGRGNFPPRFSGLQFPNYSSELNVNALELDDSALYLCASSPWTSGGVEQYFGPGTRLTVT.